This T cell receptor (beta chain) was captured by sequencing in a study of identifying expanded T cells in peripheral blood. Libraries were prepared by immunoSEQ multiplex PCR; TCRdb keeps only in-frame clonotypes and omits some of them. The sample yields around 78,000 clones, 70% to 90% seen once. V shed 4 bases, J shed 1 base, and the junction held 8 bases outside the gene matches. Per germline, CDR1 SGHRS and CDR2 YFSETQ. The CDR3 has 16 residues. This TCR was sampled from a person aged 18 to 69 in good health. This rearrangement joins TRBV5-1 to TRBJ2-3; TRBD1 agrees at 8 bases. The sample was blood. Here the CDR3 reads CASSMEDRAGTDTQYF. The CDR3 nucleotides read TGCGCCAGCAGCATGGAGGACAGGGCTGGCACAGATACGCAGTATTTT.